The clone carrying this TCR beta chain was seen a handful of times. Produced via immunoSEQ multiplex PCR; TCRdb's table is partial and in-frame only. In the table there are about 170,000 clones, about nine tenths of which are singletons. Germline V gene sequence: CDR1 MNHEY, CDR2 SMNVEV (reference sequence). The CDR3 spans 17 residues. The V and J ends lost 6 bases and 0 bases, in that order; junction bases with no gene match: 8. This specimen belongs to a study of blood T cell repertoires in COVID-19. The sequencing sample was made of PBMCs or T cells enriched from blood (not recorded which). The chain joins TRBV27 to TRBJ1-6, with 7 bases that match TRBD1. The origin of this receptor is a woman aged 18-35 years who had recovered from COVID-19. CDR3 sequence: CASRGTARSSYNSPLHF. CDR3 bases: TGTGCCAGCAGAGGGACAGCTCGTAGCTCCTATAATTCACCCCTCCACTTT.